This entry features one T cell receptor beta chain sequence. Its antigen is currently unknown. Second-dose recipients at about 4 or about 12 weeks were treated as one pooled group. The source of the sample is a study of T cell responses to AZD1222 COVID-19 vaccine. The CDR3 is 14 residues long. V lost 3 bases, J lost 4 bases, and 4 bases stayed unmatched. Germline V lookup: CDR1 LGHDT, CDR2 YNNKEL (reference sequence). Notes on the study in general: Only after the peak T cell response were repertoires sampled. Mapped onto spike, vaccine-associated CD4 TCRs spanned it and were dominant at 160-218 and 743-854. Spike-specific TCR breadth and depth rose after two AZD1222 doses.

The assay was immunoSEQ multiplex PCR, and TCRdb's table has in-frame clones only and misses some. The sample records more than 95,000 clones, approximately 90% being singletons. The origin of this receptor is an adult who received the AZD1222 COVID-19 vaccine. The chain couples TRBV3-1 (or the pseudogene TRBV3-2) to TRBJ2-7; 9 nucleotides agree with TRBD1. Here the sequenced sample was peripheral blood, taken 28 days after the second AZD1222 dose. CDR3 region: CASSHRDREYEQYF. The CDR3 DNA reads as TGTGCCAGCAGCCACCGGGACAGGGAGTACGAGCAGTACTTC.